These 15 T cell receptor beta chains were sequenced from one sample in a study of response to subunit inactivated influenza vaccine. TCRdb analysed the RT-PCR reads with MiXCR anew, one entry per CDR3 protein. The table shows hundreds of thousands of distinct CDR3 sequences, with around 18% occurring only once. This sample comprised PBMCs from blood, obtained more than 4 days after vaccination. Receptors were obtained from a man aged 50-59 years who received an inactivated influenza vaccine.

This clonotype was counted a single time. The chain employs TRBV7-8 and TRBJ1-5; D call uncertain. V lost 1 base and J lost 5, with 6 bases in between. The CDR3 consists of 13 residues. Germline V lookup: CDR1 SGHVS, CDR2 FQNEAQ. CDR3 nucleotides: TGTGCCAGCAGCTTAGACAGTCATCAGCCCCAGCATTTT. Translated: CASSLDSHQPQHF.

With respect to this clonotype: Germline is not matched at one junction end, which may reflect a read error. The CDR3 sequence is CASSLGQGDEKLFF. The CDR3 region has the DNA TGTGCCAGCAGTTTAGGGCAGGGGGATGAAAAACTGTTTTTT. The chain is built from TRBV7-9 and TRBJ1-4, with 7 bases fitting TRBD1. The CDR3 length is 14 residues. Looked up from germline, CDR1 is SEHNR and CDR2 is FQNEAQ (reference sequence).

The sample holds many counts of this clonotype. The rearrangement links TRBV5-5 to TRBJ1-1; the match to TRBD1 covers 9 bases. The CDR3 covers 14 residues. CDR1 and CDR2 from the germline V gene are SGHKS and YYEKEE (reference sequence). The J segment lost 4 bases and the V segment lost 4 bases, leaving 5 bases of the junction unmatched. CDR3 sequence reads: CASSPGTGITEAFF. The CDR3 coding sequence is TGTGCCAGCAGCCCAGGGACAGGGATCACTGAAGCTTTCTTT. The full variable domain, in which reference TRBV5-5 and TRBJ1-1 provide the parts outside the CDR3, is DAGVTQSPTHLIKTRGQQVTLRCSPISGHKSVSWYQQVLGQGPQFIFQYYEKEERGRGNFPDRFSARQFPNYSSELNVNALLLGDSALYLCASSPGTGITEAFFGQGTRLTVV.

The chain combines TRBV11-2 with TRBJ2-3, with D uncertain. V lost 1 base to trimming and J lost 0 bases, with 8 bases between them. Germline loops: CDR1 SGHAT, CDR2 FQNNGV. This CDR3 is built from 15 residues. The CDR3 loop is CASSLARSSTDTQYF. The CDR3 coding sequence is TGTGCCAGCAGCTTAGCCAGGTCTAGCACAGATACGCAGTATTTT.

The chain uses TRBV4-3 and TRBJ1-4; the D gene is possibly TRBD1 (6 bases). V was cut by 0 bases and J by 11 bases, with 22 bases left in between. The CDR3 covers 17 residues. Per germline, CDR1 LGHNA and CDR2 YSLEER. The CDR3 DNA sequence: TGCGCCAGCAGCCAAGATCCTCGGGCAGGGGTCCCTTTGAAACTGTTTTTT. Residues: CASSQDPRAGVPLKLFF.

This clonotype occurred a few times. V usage is TRBV9 and J usage is TRBJ1-1; D not resolved. Germline lookup yields CDR1 SGDLS and CDR2 YYNGEE. Trimming shortened V by 0 bases and J by 7 bases, and 16 bases separated the two germline ends. The CDR3 spans 15 residues. CDR3 DNA sequence: TGTGCCAGCAGCGTAGGGCAGACTCGATATGGTGAAGCTTTCTTT. Its protein is CASSVGQTRYGEAFF.

V usage is TRBV7-8 and J usage is TRBJ2-7, with 9 bases aligning to TRBD1. This CDR3 contains 15 residues. Germline loops: CDR1 SGHVS, CDR2 FQNEAQ. V trimming: 5 bases; J trimming: 3 bases; junction bases outside the gene matches: 8. The CDR3 DNA reads TGTGCCAGCAGCCAACCGACAGGGGGATACTACGAGCAGTACTTC. Its translation is CASSQPTGGYYEQYF. The full variable domain, completed using reference TRBV7-8 and TRBJ2-7, is GAGVSQSPRYKVAKRGQDVALRCDPISGHVSLFWYQQALGQGPEFLTYFQNEAQLDKSGLPSDRFFAERPEGSVSTLKIQRTQQEDSAVYLCASSQPTGGYYEQYFGPGTRLTVT.

This clonotype has only a few counts. The chain employs TRBV30 and TRBJ2-5; 8 positions agree with TRBD1. CDR3 length: 14 amino acids. V trimming: 1 base; J trimming: 4 bases; junction bases outside the gene matches: 5. Germline V gives CDR1 GTSNPN, CDR2 SVGIG (reference sequence). The CDR3 nucleotides are TGTGCCTGGAGTGGCCAGGGGGCAAGAGAGACCCAGTACTTC. Translation: CAWSGQGARETQYF. The full variable domain, in which reference TRBV30 and TRBJ2-5 provide the parts outside the CDR3, is SQTIHQWPATLVQPVGSPLSLECTVEGTSNPNLYWYRQAAGRGLQLLFYSVGIGQISSEVPQNLSASRPQDRQFILSSKKLLLSDSGFYLCAWSGQGARETQYFGPGTRLLVL.

This clonotype was found a few times. V usage is TRBV3-1 and J usage is TRBJ2-1, with TRBD2 identical over 13 bases. The length of the CDR3 is 16 residues. Germline assignment: CDR1 LGHDT and CDR2 YNNKEL (reference sequence). The V gene end was trimmed by 3 bases and the J gene end by 12 bases; junction bases not matched to a gene: 11. The CDR3 reads CASSQPGLAGSYGQFF. CDR3 DNA: TGTGCCAGCAGCCAGCCGGGACTAGCGGGGTCTTATGGGCAGTTCTTC.

This clonotype has only a few counts. The rearrangement uses TRBV27 and TRBJ2-7; D remains ambiguous. Trimming left V 4 bases short and J 6 bases short, with 10 bases between. The CDR3 is 12 residues long. The germline V gene has CDR1 MNHEY and CDR2 SMNVEV (reference sequence). The CDR3 here is CASSSADLEQYF. DNA for the CDR3: TGTGCCAGCAGTTCCGCGGACCTCGAGCAGTACTTC.

V and J are TRBV6-2 or TRBV6-3 and TRBJ2-2, with D tentatively TRBD1 or TRBD2 (6 bases each). CDR1 MNHEY and CDR2 SVGEGT come from the germline V gene. This CDR3 has 12 residues. V was clipped by 6 bases and J by 6 bases, with 8 bases between them. CDR3 nucleotides: TGTGCCAGCAGGGAGGGGGCCGGGGAGCTGTTTTTT. Translation: CASREGAGELFF.

The V and J genes are TRBV12-3 or TRBV12-4 and TRBJ2-1, with D hard to call. The CDR3 runs 12 residues. The V end lost 6 bases, the J end lost 5 bases, and 8 bases lay between the germline ends. CDR3 region: CASRRGDNEQFF. In DNA form, the CDR3 reads TGTGCCAGCAGGCGAGGCGACAATGAGCAGTTCTTC.

This clonotype has just a few counts. The CDR3 DNA reads as TGTGCCAGCAGCTACCCCCCCTACAATGAGCAGTTCTTC. Residues: CASSYPPYNEQFF. This chain uses TRBV11-1 with TRBJ2-1; the D is unclear. Germline V gene data show CDR1 as SGHAT and CDR2 as FQDESV (reference sequence). Deletions cut 4 bases from V and 2 bases from J, with 6 bases between. The CDR3 consists of 13 residues.

This clonotype was picked up a small number of times. This chain links TRBV29-1 with TRBJ2-1; 7 bases match TRBD1. This CDR3 has 15 residues. Germline assignment: CDR1 SQVTM and CDR2 ANQGSEA. The ends lost 2 bases at V and 4 bases at J; junction bases unmatched: 8. DNA for the CDR3: TGCAGCGTTGAACTCCGGGACAGAATTTACAATGAGCAGTTCTTC. Translating gives CSVELRDRIYNEQFF.

This clonotype was seen more than once but under ten times. The chain links TRBV15 to TRBJ1-5, with D perhaps matching TRBD1 (5 bases). V shed 2 bases and J shed 1 base, with 9 bases lying between them. The germline V gene has CDR1 LNHNV and CDR2 YYDKDF (reference sequence). CDR3 length equals 15 residues. CDR3 DNA sequence: TGTGCCACCAGCAGACTCGCAGGGAGCAATCAGCCCCAGCATTTT. The encoded protein is CATSRLAGSNQPQHF.